The T cell receptor beta chain described here comes from a study of shared clonotypes between healthy human individuals. Whole-study findings and limits: Estimated richness was generally greater in naive than memory subsets.

Regarding this clone: The target antigen is unknown.

CDR1 and CDR2 from the germline V gene are SGHRS and YFSETQ. V shed 4 bases and J shed 1 base, with 17 bases lying between them. This CDR3 is built from 16 residues. TCRdb's table, derived via immunoSEQ multiplex PCR, lists solely in-frame clones and lacks some. The repertoire has some 1 million clones, about 75% of them found once; the top ten carry about 1.5%. Sample: memory CD4+ T cells sorted from blood. This sample's subset: CD45RA-negative fraction. The chain couples TRBV5-1 to TRBJ1-2; maybe TRBD1 (5 bases). The sequence was collected from a man aged 18-30 years in good health. CDR3 amino acids: CASSQAPSQVNYGYTF. The CDR3 nucleotides read TGCGCCAGCAGCCAAGCCCCCTCACAGGTTAACTATGGCTACACCTTC.